This T cell receptor (beta chain) emerged from a study of shared clonotypes between healthy human individuals. Trimming stripped 3 bases from V and 4 bases from J, with 3 bases between. The CDR3 loop spans 11 amino acids. CDR1 is GTSNPN and CDR2 is SVGIG in the germline V gene (reference sequence). Clones were read by immunoSEQ multiplex PCR, and TCRdb kept only the in-frame ones, dropping some. The sample yields roughly 1 million clones, about 77% seen once. The receptor was isolated from a man aged 18 to 29 in good health. Sequencing used memory CD4+ T cells sorted from blood. Subset denoted: CD45RA-negative fraction. The chain carries TRBV30 and TRBJ2-2; D uncertain. CDR3: CAWRSTGELFF. In nucleotides, the CDR3 is TGTGCCTGGAGAAGCACCGGGGAGCTGTTTTTT.